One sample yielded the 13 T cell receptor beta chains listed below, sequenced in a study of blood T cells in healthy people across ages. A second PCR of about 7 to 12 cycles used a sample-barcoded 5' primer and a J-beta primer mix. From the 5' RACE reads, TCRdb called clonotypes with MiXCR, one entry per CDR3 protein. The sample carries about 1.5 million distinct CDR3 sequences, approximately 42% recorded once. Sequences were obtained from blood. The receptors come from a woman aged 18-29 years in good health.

For the CDR3, the DNA is TGTGCCAGCAGCTTAGCCTCGACGGCACAAGAGACCCAGTACTTC. Translation gives CASSLASTAQETQYF. The gene calls are TRBV7-2 and TRBJ2-5; D remains unclear. Germline loops: CDR1 SGHTA, CDR2 FQGNSA. Trimming removed 0 bases from V and 2 bases from J, with 10 bases in between. CDR3 size: 15 residues.

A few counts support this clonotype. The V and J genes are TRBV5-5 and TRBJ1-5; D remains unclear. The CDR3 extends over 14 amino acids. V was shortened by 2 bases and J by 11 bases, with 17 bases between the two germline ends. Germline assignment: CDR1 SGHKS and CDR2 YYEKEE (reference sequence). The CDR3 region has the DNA TGTGCCAGCAGCTTAACTTTCGTCCCTGGTTCCCAGCATTTT. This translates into CASSLTFVPGSQHF.

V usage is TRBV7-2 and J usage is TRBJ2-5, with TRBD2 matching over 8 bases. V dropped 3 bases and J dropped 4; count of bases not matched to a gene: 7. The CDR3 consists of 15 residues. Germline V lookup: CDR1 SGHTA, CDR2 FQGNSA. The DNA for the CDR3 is TGTGCCAGCAGCTTCGGTCTAGCGGGTAGAGAGACCCAGTACTTC. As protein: CASSFGLAGRETQYF.

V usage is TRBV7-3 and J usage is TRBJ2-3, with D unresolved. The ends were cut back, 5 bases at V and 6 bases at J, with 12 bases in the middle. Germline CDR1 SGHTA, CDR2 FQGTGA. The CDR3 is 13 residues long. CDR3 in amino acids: CASSTRADDTQYF. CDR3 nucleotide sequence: TGTGCCAGCAGCACAAGAGCTGATGATACGCAGTATTTT.

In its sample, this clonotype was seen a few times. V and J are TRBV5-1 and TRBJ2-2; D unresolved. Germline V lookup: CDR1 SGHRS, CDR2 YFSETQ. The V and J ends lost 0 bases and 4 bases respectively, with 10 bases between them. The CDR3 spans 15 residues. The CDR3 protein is CASSLGVRPTGELFF. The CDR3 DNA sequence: TGCGCCAGCAGCTTGGGCGTGCGGCCCACCGGGGAGCTGTTTTTT.

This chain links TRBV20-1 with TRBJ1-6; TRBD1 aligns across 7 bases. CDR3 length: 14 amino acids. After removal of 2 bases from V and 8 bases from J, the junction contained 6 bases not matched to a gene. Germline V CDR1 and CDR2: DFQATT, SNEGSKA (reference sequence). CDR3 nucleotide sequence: TGCAGTGCTAGAATACAGGGGAGCGATTCACCCCTCCACTTT. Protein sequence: CSARIQGSDSPLHF.

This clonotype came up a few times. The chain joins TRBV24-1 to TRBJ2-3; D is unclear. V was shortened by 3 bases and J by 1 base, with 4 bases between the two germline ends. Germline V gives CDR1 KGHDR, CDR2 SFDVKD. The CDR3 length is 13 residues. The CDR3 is CATSDDGTDTQYF. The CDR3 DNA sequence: TGTGCCACCAGTGATGACGGCACAGATACGCAGTATTTT.

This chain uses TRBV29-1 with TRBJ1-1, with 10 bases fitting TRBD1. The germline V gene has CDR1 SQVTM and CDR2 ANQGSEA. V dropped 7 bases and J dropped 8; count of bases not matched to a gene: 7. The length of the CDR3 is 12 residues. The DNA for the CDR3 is TGCAGCGGAGGGACAGGGGCTCGGGAAGCTTTCTTT. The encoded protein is CSGGTGAREAFF.

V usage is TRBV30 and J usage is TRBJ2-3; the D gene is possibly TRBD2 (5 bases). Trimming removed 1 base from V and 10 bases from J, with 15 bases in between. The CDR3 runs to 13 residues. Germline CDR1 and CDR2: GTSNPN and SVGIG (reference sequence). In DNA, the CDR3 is TGTGCCTGGAGTGACCACCGGGGAGAAGCGCAGTATTTT. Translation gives CAWSDHRGEAQYF.

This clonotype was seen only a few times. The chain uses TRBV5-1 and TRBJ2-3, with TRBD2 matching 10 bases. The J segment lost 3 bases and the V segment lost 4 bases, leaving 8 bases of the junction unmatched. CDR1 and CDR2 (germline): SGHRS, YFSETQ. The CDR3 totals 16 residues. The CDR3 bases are TGCGCCAGCAGCACCACTAGCGGGGTAGGAACAGATACGCAGTATTTT. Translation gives CASSTTSGVGTDTQYF.

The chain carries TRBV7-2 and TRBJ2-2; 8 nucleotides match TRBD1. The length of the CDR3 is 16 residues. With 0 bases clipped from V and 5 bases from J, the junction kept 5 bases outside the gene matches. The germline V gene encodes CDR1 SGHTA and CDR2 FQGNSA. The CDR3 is CASSLAWTGRTGELFF. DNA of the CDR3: TGTGCCAGCAGCTTAGCTTGGACAGGGAGGACCGGGGAGCTGTTTTTT. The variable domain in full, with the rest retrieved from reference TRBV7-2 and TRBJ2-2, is GAGVSQSPSNKVTEKGKDVELRCDPISGHTALYWYRQSLGQGLEFLIYFQGNSAPDKSGLPSDRFSAERTGGSVSTLTIQRTQQEDSAVYLCASSLAWTGRTGELFFGEGSRLTVL.

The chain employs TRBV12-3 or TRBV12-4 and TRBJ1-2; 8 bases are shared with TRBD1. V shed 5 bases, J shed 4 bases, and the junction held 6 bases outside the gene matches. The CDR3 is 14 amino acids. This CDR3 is CASSPTGAVYGYTF. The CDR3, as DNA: TGTGCCAGCAGTCCGACAGGGGCTGTCTATGGCTACACCTTC.

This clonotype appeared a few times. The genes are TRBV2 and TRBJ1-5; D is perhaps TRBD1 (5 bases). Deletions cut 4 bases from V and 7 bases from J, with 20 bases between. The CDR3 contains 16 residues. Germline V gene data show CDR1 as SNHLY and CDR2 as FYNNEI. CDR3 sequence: CASSVRDQRAGQPQHF. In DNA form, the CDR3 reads TGTGCCAGCAGTGTAAGGGACCAGCGGGCAGGACAGCCCCAGCATTTT.